The source of this T cell receptor (beta chain) is a study of T-cell reconstitution after alpha-beta-depleted transplantation in children. Study conclusions and caveats: The study reportedly traced alpha-beta T cells about two months after transplant to several hundred expanded graft clones. The main origin of T-cell counts and diversity one year after transplant was newly produced T cells. Surviving recipient T cells and intrathymic progenitors accounted for some patients' high TCRbeta diversity at day 60.

Germline values: CDR1 LNHNV, CDR2 YYDKDF (reference sequence). This CDR3 is 13 amino acids long. V lost 10 bases and J 5 bases, leaving 15 bases between the germline ends. Using unique molecular identifiers, the investigators prepared the TCRbeta library. TCRdb itself ran the PCR reads through MiXCR, one entry per CDR3 protein. The data hold under 850,000 distinct CDR3 sequences, with around 13% observed a single time. This clonotype showed up many times. Its antigen is currently unknown. This receptor was taken from a girl aged 2-10 years with congenital amegakaryocytic thrombocytopenia, due to receive a stem cell transplant. The sample consisted of PBMCs, taken before TCRalphabeta/CD19-depleted stem cell transplant. This rearrangement joins TRBV15 to TRBJ2-1; no reliable D call. CDR3 sequence (DNA): TGTGCCATCGGGCTTGAGCGCCACAATGAGCAGTTCTTC. Translating gives CAIGLERHNEQFF.